This TCR beta chain is from a study of vaccination effects on CD4 cells after COVID-19. Having been cultured for 9 to 11 days, the cells underwent CD4+ T cell isolation. Sometime from March through December 2020, the person acquired a SARS-CoV-2 infection that PCR confirmed. All participants had two doses of either the BNT162b2 or mRNA-1273 vaccine. This CDR3 region has 13 residues. The germline V gene encodes CDR1 MNHEY and CDR2 SVGAGI. Trimming left V 6 bases short and J 8 bases short, with 16 bases between. Assay used: immunoSEQ multiplex PCR; TCRdb lists only in-frame clones, some missing. The top ten clones hold 3.5% to 4.5% of a sample with over 35,000 clones, 76% of them seen once. In the case of this clone: No antigen is known for it.

The TCR comes from a human donor who had a prior SARS-CoV-2 infection. The rearrangement uses TRBV6-5 and TRBJ1-2, with D possibly TRBD1 on 6 matching bases. Sequencing used CD4+ T cells from PBMCs cultured without peptide, obtained after COVID-19 vaccination. Written as DNA, the CDR3 is TGTGCCAGCAGCCAAAACAGGGTGGGAGGCTACACCTTC. Its protein is CASSQNRVGGYTF.